The 24 T cell receptor beta chains presented below share a single source sample, sequenced in a study of post-analysis software for immune sequencing data. Study outcomes and limitations: Patients used about 5 TRBV segments, including TRBV5-6, TRBV5-1 and TRBV20-1, more often than controls.

Unique-molecular-identifier-tagged TCR beta cDNA libraries were used. TCRdb analysed the PCR reads with MiXCR anew, one entry per CDR3 protein. The data contain hundreds of thousands of distinct CDR3 sequences, roughly 45% of them singletons. These receptors are not linked to any known antigen. Sequencing used blood. Receptor source: a girl aged 5-17 years with multiple sclerosis.

V usage is TRBV28 and J usage is TRBJ2-7; D is ambiguous. With 6 bases removed from V and 0 bases from J, the gap between germline ends came to 12 bases. Germline lookup yields CDR1 MDHEN and CDR2 SYDVKM. The CDR3 contains 14 residues. CDR3 coding DNA: TGTGCCAGCAGGACTCTAACCAGCTCCTACGAGCAGTACTTC. This sequence encodes CASRTLTSSYEQYF. Full variable domain (remainder filled in from reference TRBV28 and TRBJ2-7): DVKVTQSSRYLVKRTGEKVFLECVQDMDHENMFWYRQDPGLGLRLIYFSYDVKMKEKGDIPEGYSVSREKKERFSLILESASTNQTSMYLCASRTLTSSYEQYFGPGTRLTVT.

Of note for this clonotype: With a much larger clone just one base away, this may be a read error. The chain has TRBV29-1 and TRBJ2-7; D perhaps matches TRBD2 (6 bases). Trimming stripped 7 bases from V and 2 bases from J, with 18 bases between. Germline CDR1 SQVTM, CDR2 ANQGSEA. The CDR3 is made up of 14 amino acids. The CDR3 loop reads CSAQLTGVTYEQYF. Written as DNA, the CDR3 is TGCAGCGCTCAGCTAACGGGAGTCACCTACGAGCAGTACTTC.

This sequence joins TRBV6-2 or TRBV6-3 and TRBJ2-3; D might be TRBD1 (6 bases). V shed 6 bases and J shed 3 bases, with 10 bases lying between them. Germline-derived CDR1 and CDR2 are MNHEY and SVGEGT. CDR3 size: 13 residues. The CDR3 bases are TGTGCCAGCAGAAGACAGGATACAGATACGCAGTATTTT. This encodes CASRRQDTDTQYF.

This clonotype was picked up a small number of times. The gene calls are TRBV4-3 and TRBJ2-1; no firm D call. V lost 3 bases and J lost 0, with 12 bases in between. This CDR3 comprises 16 residues. Per germline, CDR1 LGHNA and CDR2 YSLEER. The DNA of the CDR3 is TGCGCCAGCAGCCAGGACCCAGTATCCTCCTACAATGAGCAGTTCTTC. Encoded protein: CASSQDPVSSYNEQFF.

The chain links TRBV6-1 to TRBJ1-5; 9 bases map to TRBD1. Germline V CDR1 and CDR2: MNHNS, SASEGT. The CDR3 sequence is 17 residues long. Trimming took 4 bases from V and 0 from J; bases not matched to a gene: 7. The CDR3 here is CASSARTGANSNQPQHF. CDR3 nucleotide sequence: TGTGCCAGCAGTGCCAGGACAGGGGCGAATAGCAATCAGCCCCAGCATTTT.

This clonotype was seen more than once but under ten times. The chain carries TRBV4-1 and TRBJ2-5, with D tentatively TRBD2 (5 bases). The J call may be wrong; the DNA end is better matched by TRBJ2-7. CDR1 and CDR2 from the germline V gene are MGHRA and YSYEKL. The CDR3 runs 14 residues. CDR3 protein: CASSVDKGACEQYF. CDR3 DNA: TGCGCCAGCAGCGTAGACAAGGGAGCCTGCGAGCAGTACTTC.

This rearrangement joins TRBV7-9 to TRBJ2-3; D is undetermined. Trimming pared 6 bases from V and 7 bases from J, leaving 20 bases between. Germline assignment: CDR1 SEHNR and CDR2 FQNEAQ (reference sequence). This CDR3 spans 15 amino acids. The CDR3 spells CASRHLRGPTYTQYF. CDR3 coding DNA: TGTGCCAGCAGACACTTGCGCGGACCCACTTATACGCAGTATTTT.

The V call is TRBV7-2, the J call TRBJ2-1, with D unresolved. V was pared by 3 bases and J by 8 bases, with 17 bases between. The CDR3 is 15 amino acids. Germline CDR1 is SGHTA and CDR2 is FQGNSA. The CDR3 bases are TGTGCCAGCAGCTTGCCCGGCTATGCTGGCTATGAGCAGTTCTTC. Its protein product is CASSLPGYAGYEQFF.

The genes are TRBV12-3 or TRBV12-4 and TRBJ2-7, with 7 positions matching TRBD1. The V gene end was trimmed by 5 bases and the J gene end by 2 bases; junction bases not matched to a gene: 6. The CDR3 consists of 14 residues. The CDR3 sequence is CASSLGTEAYEQYF. CDR3 nucleotide sequence: TGTGCCAGCAGTCTTGGGACAGAGGCCTACGAGCAGTACTTC.

The chain recombines TRBV28 with TRBJ2-7, with D maybe TRBD1 (5 bases). The V gene lost 6 bases and the J gene lost 2 bases, with 11 bases spanning the gap. Germline loops: CDR1 MDHEN, CDR2 SYDVKM. This CDR3 is built from 13 residues. The CDR3 DNA follows: TGTGCCAGCAGGATACAGGTACCCTACGAGCAGTACTTC. Protein product: CASRIQVPYEQYF.

J is TRBJ1-5 and V is TRBV7-2, with 11 bases that match TRBD1. The CDR3 contains 15 residues. CDR1 is SGHTA and CDR2 is FQGNSA in the germline V gene. V was clipped by 3 bases and J by 7 bases; unmatched bases: 5. DNA for the CDR3: TGTGCCAGCAGCTTCGTCGGGACAGGGGGACAGCCCCAGCATTTT. This translates into CASSFVGTGGQPQHF.

This clonotype was seen more than once but under ten times. The chain carries TRBV2 and TRBJ2-5; the D gene is possibly TRBD1 (5 bases). Germline values: CDR1 SNHLY, CDR2 FYNNEI. The V and J ends lost 4 bases and 11 bases respectively, with 14 bases between them. The CDR3 extends over 12 amino acids. The CDR3: CASSAAGLEQYF. CDR3 sequence (DNA): TGTGCCAGCAGTGCGGCAGGGTTAGAGCAGTACTTC.

The chain has TRBV12-5 and TRBJ2-7; D is ambiguous. This CDR3 has 13 amino acids. Germline CDR1 is LGHNT and CDR2 is FRNRAP. Trimming took 7 bases from V and 1 from J, leaving 11 bases between them. CDR3 region: CASAPDRSYEQYF. CDR3 bases: TGTGCTAGTGCCCCGGACCGATCCTACGAGCAGTACTTC.

This chain links TRBV27 with TRBJ1-6, with D tentatively TRBD1 (5 bases). The V end lost 2 bases, the J end lost 6 bases, and 14 bases lay between the germline ends. The CDR3 covers 16 residues. In germline, CDR1 is MNHEY, CDR2 SMNVEV (reference sequence). The CDR3 bases are TGTGCCAGCAGTTTAAGTTTCGGCCAGGGTAATTCACCCCTCCACTTT. The encoded protein is CASSLSFGQGNSPLHF.

This sequence joins TRBV7-2 and TRBJ2-7; 8 bases line up with TRBD1. Germline V gene lookup returns CDR1 SGHTA and CDR2 FQGNSA. V lost 11 bases, J lost 2 bases, and 5 bases stayed unmatched. The CDR3 is 12 residues long. The DNA of the CDR3 is TGTGCCGCCGCACAGGGGGCCTACGAGCAGTACTTC. The encoded protein is CAAAQGAYEQYF.

This chain uses TRBV20-1 with TRBJ1-2; weak D call: TRBD1 (5 bases). V gave up 6 bases and J gave up 5 bases, with 25 bases separating them. CDR3 length: 16 residues. Germline V CDR1 and CDR2: DFQATT, SNEGSKA (reference sequence). This CDR3 reads CSAETGRGGYLYGYTF. The CDR3 coding sequence is TGCAGTGCCGAAACAGGACGGGGCGGGTATCTTTATGGCTACACCTTC.

This clonotype was seen just once. V gene TRBV7-2 combines with J gene TRBJ2-1, with D possibly being TRBD2 (5 bases). Trimming stripped 3 bases from V and 6 bases from J, with 12 bases between. The CDR3 runs 14 residues. The V gene's germline CDR1 is SGHTA and CDR2 FQGNSA. The chain's CDR3 is CASSLASLGNEQFF. The CDR3, as DNA: TGTGCCAGCAGCTTGGCTAGCCTTGGCAATGAGCAGTTCTTC.

The J gene is TRBJ2-1, the V gene TRBV7-2; D is unresolved. The CDR3 has 16 amino acids. The ends were cut back, 0 bases at V and 2 bases at J, with 11 bases in the middle. Germline CDR1 and CDR2: SGHTA and FQGNSA. This chain's CDR3 is CASSLAFPSPYNEQFF. CDR3 DNA: TGTGCCAGCAGCTTAGCGTTCCCCTCCCCCTACAATGAGCAGTTCTTC.

This chain links TRBV6-5 with TRBJ2-7, with D possibly matching TRBD2 (6 bases). Deletions cut 2 bases from V and 2 bases from J, with 13 bases between. The germline gives CDR1 MNHEY, CDR2 SVGAGI. The CDR3 totals 15 residues. CDR3 residues: CASSYRGTGTYEQYF. DNA of the CDR3: TGTGCCAGCAGTTACCGCGGGACCGGCACCTACGAGCAGTACTTC.

In its sample, this clonotype was seen once. The chain has TRBV5-6 and TRBJ1-4; 10 bases match TRBD1. The V segment lost 1 base and the J segment 8 bases; nucleotides outside the gene matches: 5. CDR1 and CDR2 from the germline V gene are SGHDT and YYEEEE. The CDR3 totals 15 residues. The CDR3 nucleotides are TGTGCCAGCAGCTTGTACGGGACAGGGGACGAAAAACTGTTTTTT. This sequence encodes CASSLYGTGDEKLFF.

This chain connects TRBV20-1 to TRBJ2-4, with 11 nucleotides matching TRBD2. From germline, CDR1 is DFQATT and CDR2 SNEGSKA (reference sequence). V gave up 4 bases and J gave up 10 bases; unmatched junction bases: 21. This CDR3 contains 18 residues. The CDR3: CSATTPDGLAGLGGIQYF. CDR3 bases: TGCAGTGCTACTACCCCCGACGGACTAGCGGGTTTGGGGGGGATTCAGTACTTC.

This chain links TRBV28 with TRBJ2-5, with D possibly being TRBD2 (6 bases). Trimming took 3 bases from V and 3 from J, leaving 17 bases between them. This CDR3 has 16 residues. Looked up from germline, CDR1 is MDHEN and CDR2 is SYDVKM. CDR3 nucleotide sequence: TGTGCCAGCAGTTTGGTGGGACTGGCGGGGAAAGAGACCCAGTACTTC. It translates to CASSLVGLAGKETQYF.

V usage is TRBV4-1 and J usage is TRBJ2-5; no clear D. The CDR3 loop spans 13 amino acids. CDR1 MGHRA and CDR2 YSYEKL come from the germline V gene. Trimming left V 8 bases short and J 5 bases short, with 15 bases between. The CDR3 is CASSSPTGETQYF. In nucleotides, the CDR3 is TGCGCCAGCTCCAGTCCGACCGGGGAGACCCAGTACTTC.

The chain links TRBV28 to TRBJ2-7, with TRBD1 matching 8 bases. In germline, CDR1 is MDHEN, CDR2 SYDVKM. The CDR3 loop spans 15 amino acids. V lost 7 bases and J lost 1; bases outside the gene matches: 9. In nucleotides, the CDR3 is TGTGCCAGCACCGCAGCGGACAGGGTTTCCTACGAGCAGTACTTC. This translates into CASTAADRVSYEQYF.